The clone carrying this T cell receptor beta chain was seen more than once but under ten times. No antigen is known for it. This record comes from a study of T-cell reconstitution after alpha-beta-depleted transplantation in children. The study, taken as a whole, reports: At around two months after transplant, the alpha-beta T cells were reportedly derived from several hundred expanded clones that came from non-depleted graft cells. Diversity and T-cell counts at one year after transplant derived mostly from new T cells. For some patients, TCRbeta diversity was high at day 60 because of recipient T cells and thymic progenitors that survived.

Germline V lookup: CDR1 DFQATT, CDR2 SNEGSKA (reference sequence). This CDR3 contains 12 residues. V gave up 5 bases and J gave up 2 bases, with 10 bases separating them. Unique molecular identifiers were built into the TCRbeta library. One entry per CDR3 protein, called by TCRdb with MiXCR from the PCR reads. This sample yields about 980,000 distinct CDR3 sequences, of which roughly 29% are seen a single time; 28% belongs to the top ten. The rearrangement links TRBV20-1 to TRBJ2-7, with D unclear. The clonotype comes from a boy in the first two years of life who had a stem cell transplant for SCID, so the T cells may come from the graft donor. The sample consisted of PBMCs, mostly from graft donor cells, taken 360 days after TCRalphabeta/CD19-depleted stem cell transplant. The chain's CDR3 is CSASEGPYEQYF. The CDR3 nucleotides read TGCAGTGCTTCCGAAGGCCCCTACGAGCAGTACTTC.